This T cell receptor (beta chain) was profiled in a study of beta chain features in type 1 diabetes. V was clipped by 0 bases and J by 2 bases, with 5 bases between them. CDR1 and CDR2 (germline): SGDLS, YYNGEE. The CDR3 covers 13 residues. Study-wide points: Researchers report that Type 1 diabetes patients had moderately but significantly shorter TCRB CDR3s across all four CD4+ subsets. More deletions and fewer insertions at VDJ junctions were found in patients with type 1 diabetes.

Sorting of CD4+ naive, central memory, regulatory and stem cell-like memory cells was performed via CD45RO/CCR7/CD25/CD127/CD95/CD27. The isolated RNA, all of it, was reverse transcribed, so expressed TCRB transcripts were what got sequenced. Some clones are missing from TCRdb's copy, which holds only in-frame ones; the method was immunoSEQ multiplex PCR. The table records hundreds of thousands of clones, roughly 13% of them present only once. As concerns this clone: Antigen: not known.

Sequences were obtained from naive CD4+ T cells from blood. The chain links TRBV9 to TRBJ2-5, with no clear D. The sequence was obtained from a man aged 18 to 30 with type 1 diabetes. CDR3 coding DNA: TGTGCCAGCAGCGTAGAACTGCAAGAGACCCAGTACTTC. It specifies CASSVELQETQYF.